These 29 T cell receptor beta chains were sequenced from one sample in a study of early T cells in non-severe SARS-CoV-2 infection (TCRdb year 2021). The library was generated by 5' RACE. Sequenced using a NextSeq 500. TCRdb reran the public reads through fastp at Q25 and MiXCR, keeping productive beta chains. Every CDR3 protein is listed once, alongside the most common genes and DNA of its rows. For this sample there are about 97,000 distinct CDR3 sequences; roughly 13% appear just once. The ten biggest clones cover over 5% of the sample. The sample taken for sequencing was whole blood. These receptors were collected from an adult who was a healthcare worker with PCR-confirmed SARS-CoV-2 infection or an uninfected control (not recorded which).

This clonotype was seen repeatedly, ten times or more. The V gene is TRBV27, the J gene TRBJ2-1; D gene uncertain. This CDR3 contains 14 residues. CDR1 MNHEY and CDR2 SMNVEV come from the germline V gene (reference sequence). With 1 base removed from V and 4 bases from J, the gap between germline ends came to 8 bases. CDR3 sequence reads: CASSLFGAYNEQFF. The CDR3 region has the DNA TGTGCCAGCAGTTTATTTGGAGCTTACAATGAGCAGTTCTTC.

The V and J genes are TRBV13 and TRBJ1-1; a possible D gene is TRBD1 (5 bases). The CDR3 runs 12 residues. Trimming removed 6 bases from V and 11 bases from J, with 16 bases in between. CDR1 is PRHDT and CDR2 is FYEKMQ in the germline V gene (reference sequence). CDR3 bases: TGTGCCAGCAGTCGACTTGGAGGGGAGGCTTTCTTT. This sequence encodes CASSRLGGEAFF.

This clonotype was found many times. This rearrangement joins TRBV20-1 to TRBJ1-5; D is unclear. Trimming removed 4 bases from V and 3 bases from J, with 7 bases in between. The CDR3 runs to 12 residues. Germline CDR1 DFQATT, CDR2 SNEGSKA (reference sequence). DNA for the CDR3: TGCAGTGCTAAACGGGTCAATCAGCCCCAGCATTTT. Its protein product is CSAKRVNQPQHF.

In its sample, this clonotype was seen a few times. The V call is TRBV4-1, the J call TRBJ2-7; possibly TRBD1 for D (6 bases). V was clipped by 3 bases and J by 0 bases, with 9 bases between them. CDR3 length: 14 residues. The V gene's germline CDR1 is MGHRA and CDR2 YSYEKL. The CDR3 coding sequence is TGCGCCAGCAGCCAGGGGACACTCTCCTACGAGCAGTACTTC. Translating gives CASSQGTLSYEQYF.

This clonotype was detected only a few times. This chain connects TRBV6-2 or TRBV6-3 to TRBJ2-2; D may be TRBD2 (6 bases). Germline assignment: CDR1 MNHEY and CDR2 SVGEGT. Trimming left V 0 bases short and J 4 bases short, with 9 bases between. There are 15 residues in the CDR3. The CDR3 bases are TGTGCCAGCAGTTACTCGATGGGGGGCACCGGGGAGCTGTTTTTT. Translating gives CASSYSMGGTGELFF.

In regard to this clonotype: This could be a read error, since a much larger clone is one nucleotide away. A read error is likely, as this CDR3 ends without the conserved phenylalanine or tryptophan. The genes are TRBV11-2 and TRBJ2-3; the match to TRBD2 covers 10 bases. The germline CDR1 and CDR2 sequences are SGHAT and FQNNGV. This CDR3 region has 16 residues. V dropped 5 bases and J dropped 9; count of bases not matched to a gene: 14. This CDR3 reads CASSPWTSGQRGTQYS. The DNA for the CDR3 is TGTGCCAGCAGCCCTTGGACTAGCGGTCAGAGGGGAACGCAGTATTCT.

This clonotype was recorded at least ten times. The chain recombines TRBV10-1 with TRBJ1-1, with D tentatively TRBD1 (5 bases). Germline V gene data show CDR1 as WNHNN and CDR2 as SYGVQD (reference sequence). CDR3 length equals 14 residues. Trimming took off 10 bases at V and 2 bases at J, with 17 bases between the two ends. This CDR3 is CANRTRAVNTEAFF. CDR3 nucleotides: TGCGCCAACAGGACCCGGGCCGTCAACACTGAAGCTTTCTTT.

Comment on this clonotype: Just one base apart from a much larger clone, this may be a read error. This sequence joins TRBV29-1 and TRBJ2-2; D is perhaps TRBD2 (6 bases). Germline CDR1 SQVTM, CDR2 ANQGSEA. This CDR3 spans 12 amino acids. CDR3 sequence: CSVGQGGGELIF. The CDR3 DNA sequence: TGCAGCGTTGGGCAGGGAGGCGGGGAGCTGATTTTT.

This chain joins TRBV2 and TRBJ1-6; TRBD1 matches at 7 bases. In germline, CDR1 is SNHLY, CDR2 FYNNEI. CDR3 size: 13 residues. V gave up 6 bases and J gave up 7 bases; unmatched junction bases: 3. As DNA, the CDR3 is TGTGCCAGCAGGGGACAGTTGAATTCACCCCTCCACTTT. It yields the protein CASRGQLNSPLHF. Filled out from reference TRBV2 and TRBJ1-6, the complete variable domain reads EPEVTQTPSHQVTQMGQEVILRCVPISNHLYFYWYRQILGQKVEFLVSFYNNEISEKSEIFDDQFSVERPDGSNFTLKIRSTKLEDSAMYFCASRGQLNSPLHFGNGTRLTVT.

The sample holds a few counts of this clonotype. This chain joins TRBV20-1 and TRBJ2-2; 9 nucleotides align to TRBD1. The CDR3 is 14 residues long. Germline-derived CDR1 and CDR2 are DFQATT and SNEGSKA (reference sequence). Trimming cost V 0 bases and J 6 bases; bases outside gene matches: 2. The CDR3 nucleotides are TGCAGTGCTAGAGATCGGACAGGGGCCGGGGAGCTGTTTTTT. Its translation: CSARDRTGAGELFF.

The chain carries TRBV7-9 and TRBJ2-7; 8 bases align to TRBD1. This CDR3 has 15 residues. The ends lost 1 base at V and 5 bases at J; junction bases unmatched: 7. Germline V gene lookup returns CDR1 SEHNR and CDR2 FQNEAQ (reference sequence). This CDR3 reads CASSLEDRGIHEQYF. Written as DNA, the CDR3 is TGTGCCAGCAGCTTAGAAGACAGGGGAATCCACGAGCAGTACTTC.

This chain connects TRBV6-2 or TRBV6-3 to TRBJ2-7, with D unresolved. From germline, CDR1 is MNHEY and CDR2 SVGEGT. The CDR3 loop spans 13 amino acids. Trimming took off 3 bases at V and 4 bases at J, with 10 bases between the two ends. In DNA, the CDR3 is TGTGCCAGCAGTTATGGCTTGGGATACGAGCAGTACTTC. This translates into CASSYGLGYEQYF.

This clonotype was counted between two and nine times. The chain carries TRBV7-2 and TRBJ2-7; weak D call: TRBD2 (5 bases). Germline CDR1 is SGHTA and CDR2 is FQGNSA. Trimming pared 1 base from V and 6 bases from J, leaving 16 bases between. CDR3 size: 15 residues. The CDR3 spells CASSLVPGMSAEQYF. As DNA, the CDR3 is TGTGCCAGCAGCTTAGTTCCCGGGATGAGCGCCGAGCAGTACTTC. Complete variable domain (other parts from reference TRBV7-2 and TRBJ2-7): GAGVSQSPSNKVTEKGKDVELRCDPISGHTALYWYRQSLGQGLEFLIYFQGNSAPDKSGLPSDRFSAERTGGSVSTLTIQRTQQEDSAVYLCASSLVPGMSAEQYFGPGTRLTVT.

This clonotype was observed a handful of times. The chain carries TRBV15 and TRBJ2-4; D gene ambiguous. V lost 5 bases and J lost 8, with 19 bases in between. The CDR3 loop spans 15 amino acids. The germline CDR1 and CDR2 sequences are LNHNV and YYDKDF (reference sequence). The CDR3 loop is CATSPDPRSVDIQYF. CDR3 nucleotide sequence: TGTGCCACCAGCCCAGACCCCCGGTCGGTAGACATTCAGTACTTC.

This clonotype was found a few times. DNA for the CDR3: TGCGCCAGCTCGGTCGGGCGATACACAGATACGCAGTATTTT. This encodes CASSVGRYTDTQYF. The V gene is TRBV5-1, the J gene TRBJ2-3, with no clear D. CDR1 and CDR2 (germline): SGHRS, YFSETQ. V gave up 7 bases and J gave up 2 bases, with 14 bases separating them. The CDR3 is made up of 14 amino acids.

This chain connects TRBV7-2 to TRBJ2-1, with 10 bases aligning to TRBD2. Germline values: CDR1 SGHTA, CDR2 FQGNSA. With 3 bases clipped from V and 9 bases from J, the junction kept 5 bases outside the gene matches. This CDR3 region has 14 residues. CDR3 sequence reads: CASSLASGRGEQFF. CDR3 bases: TGTGCCAGCAGCTTGGCTAGCGGGAGAGGTGAGCAGTTCTTC. The full variable domain, in which reference TRBV7-2 and TRBJ2-1 provide the parts outside the CDR3, is GAGVSQSPSNKVTEKGKDVELRCDPISGHTALYWYRQSLGQGLEFLIYFQGNSAPDKSGLPSDRFSAERTGGSVSTLTIQRTQQEDSAVYLCASSLASGRGEQFFGPGTRLTVL.

This clonotype was counted many times. The V call is TRBV25-1, the J call TRBJ1-6; possible D gene TRBD1, 5 bases. V shed 0 bases and J shed 10 bases, with 10 bases lying between them. The CDR3 spans 14 residues. The germline CDR1 and CDR2 sequences are MGHDK and SYGVNS. In DNA, the CDR3 is TGTGCCAGCAGTGAATACAGGGCTGGGTCACCCCTCCACTTT. Residues: CASSEYRAGSPLHF. The variable domain in full, with the rest retrieved from reference TRBV25-1 and TRBJ1-6, is EADIYQTPRYLVIGTGKKITLECSQTMGHDKMYWYQQDPGMELHLIHYSYGVNSTEKGDLSSESTVSRIRTEHFPLTLESARPSHTSQYLCASSEYRAGSPLHFGNGTRLTVT.

This clonotype was seen only a few times. The rearrangement uses TRBV27 and TRBJ2-7; 8 positions agree with TRBD2. The CDR3 has 13 residues. V was clipped by 11 bases and J by 1 base; unmatched bases: 7. Germline lookup yields CDR1 MNHEY and CDR2 SMNVEV (reference sequence). As DNA, the CDR3 is TGTGCCTGTGCGGGGGGACCATCCTACGAGCAGTACTTC. Translated: CACAGGPSYEQYF.

This clonotype showed up just a few times. The rearrangement uses TRBV11-2 and TRBJ2-3; no reliable D call. This CDR3 has 15 amino acids. Germline assignment: CDR1 SGHAT and CDR2 FQNNGV. V lost 5 bases and J 1 base, leaving 13 bases between the germline ends. For the CDR3, the DNA is TGTGCCAGCAGCCCGGACCAGGACCGCACAGATACGCAGTATTTT. Its protein product is CASSPDQDRTDTQYF.

This sequence joins TRBV20-1 and TRBJ2-5; D is ambiguous. Germline-derived CDR1 and CDR2 are DFQATT and SNEGSKA (reference sequence). Trimming left V 0 bases short and J 1 base short, with 12 bases between. The CDR3 has 15 residues. The CDR3 reads CSARDGMGPQETQYF. In DNA, the CDR3 is TGCAGTGCTAGAGATGGTATGGGCCCCCAAGAGACCCAGTACTTC.

The rearrangement joins TRBV4-2 to TRBJ2-7; 10 nucleotides align to TRBD1. V lost 2 bases and J lost 2; bases outside the gene matches: 9. The CDR3 has 17 residues. The V gene's germline CDR1 is LGHNA and CDR2 YNFKEQ. The CDR3 here is CASSQNPGTGDPYEQYF. CDR3 nucleotides: TGTGCCAGCAGCCAAAACCCCGGGACAGGGGACCCCTACGAGCAGTACTTC.

This clonotype was detected a few times. The CDR3 region is CASSSLDGTPIEQYF. CDR3 DNA sequence: TGTGCCAGCAGTTCACTGGATGGGACCCCAATTGAGCAGTACTTC. The V and J genes are TRBV6-2 or TRBV6-3 and TRBJ2-7; either TRBD1 or TRBD2 may fit D (5 bases each). V was cut by 4 bases and J by 7 bases, with 20 bases left in between. The length of the CDR3 is 15 residues. Germline CDR1 and CDR2: MNHEY and SVGEGT.

This clonotype came up a few times. CDR3 DNA: TGTGCCACCAGCGTCAGCACGGGCGCCACAGATACGCAGTATTTT. It encodes CATSVSTGATDTQYF. This sequence joins TRBV15 and TRBJ2-3; D is unresolved. Trimming removed 5 bases from V and 2 bases from J, with 14 bases in between. This CDR3 has 15 residues. Germline CDR1 reads LNHNV; CDR2 reads YYDKDF (reference sequence).

This clonotype came up a few times. The V call is TRBV6-5, the J call TRBJ2-1; 8 bases are a match to TRBD2. The CDR3 consists of 19 residues. Germline V gene data show CDR1 as MNHEY and CDR2 as SVGAGI. The ends lost 6 bases at V and 0 bases at J; junction bases unmatched: 16. CDR3 bases: TGTGCCAGCAGACGGATAGCGGGGAGCCGGTTACGCTCCTACAATGAGCAGTTCTTC. Protein product: CASRRIAGSRLRSYNEQFF.

The V and J genes are TRBV15 and TRBJ1-6; TRBD1 matches 9 bases. This CDR3 comprises 14 residues. Germline CDR1 reads LNHNV; CDR2 reads YYDKDF (reference sequence). V shed 5 bases, J shed 7 bases, and the junction held 3 bases outside the gene matches. The CDR3: CATSRGTGNSPLHF. DNA of the CDR3: TGTGCCACCAGCCGGGGGACAGGGAATTCACCCCTCCACTTT.

This clonotype was seen at least ten times. V gene TRBV28 combines with J gene TRBJ2-1; maybe TRBD1 (5 bases). The germline V gene encodes CDR1 MDHEN and CDR2 SYDVKM. V lost 1 base and J lost 2, with 9 bases in between. The CDR3 covers 15 residues. This CDR3 is CASSLSGQAYNEQFF. Here the CDR3 DNA reads TGTGCCAGCAGTTTATCAGGGCAGGCCTACAATGAGCAGTTCTTC.

On this clonotype itself: The junction differs from germline at one of its ends, possibly a read error. The gene calls are TRBV19 and TRBJ1-5; unclear D gene. Germline CDR1 is LNHDA and CDR2 is SQIVND (reference sequence). CDR3 length equals 13 residues. CDR3 in DNA: TGTGCCTGTAGTATTAACGGGAATCAGCCCCAGCATTTT. As protein: CACSINGNQPQHF. Filled out from reference TRBV19 and TRBJ1-5, the complete variable domain reads DGGITQSPKYLFRKEGQNVTLSCEQNLNHDAMYWYRQDPGQGLRLIYYSQIVNDFQKGDIAEGYSVSREKKESFPLTVTSAQKNPTAFYLCACSINGNQPQHFGDGTRLSIL.

The chain recombines TRBV2 with TRBJ2-7; 7 bases line up with TRBD2. The CDR3 is 12 residues long. The germline V gene encodes CDR1 SNHLY and CDR2 FYNNEI. The V gene end was trimmed by 5 bases and the J gene end by 5 bases; junction bases not matched to a gene: 3. The CDR3, as DNA: TGTGCCAGCAGTACTCTAGCGGACGAGCAGTACTTC. Residues: CASSTLADEQYF.

The table lists this clonotype with many counts. The J gene is TRBJ2-3, the V gene TRBV28; D gene ambiguous. The CDR3 covers 14 residues. V lost 5 bases and J 4 bases, leaving 13 bases between the germline ends. Germline CDR1 reads MDHEN; CDR2 reads SYDVKM. CDR3 DNA sequence: TGTGCCAGCAGTGTTTGGGGTGCGGCAGATACGCAGTATTTT. Encoded protein: CASSVWGAADTQYF.